This T cell receptor beta chain was sequenced in a study of cytomegalovirus exposure and HLA in healthy donors. Whole-study findings and limits: Accurate prediction of HLA-A and HLA-B alleles (for most subjects) was reportedly achieved from TCR beta sequences.

This clone was picked up one time. Its antigen is unknown. PCR involved 60 Vbeta and 13 Jbeta primers. Using immunoSEQ multiplex PCR, the repertoire was profiled, and TCRdb retains in-frame clones only, with some absent. Of 150,000 to 200,000 clones listed, 75% are singletons. V lost 4 bases, J lost 4 bases, and 1 base stayed unmatched. This CDR3 is built from 13 residues. Germline V gene sequence: CDR1 WNHNN, CDR2 SYGVQD (reference sequence). What was sequenced was PBMCs. This rearrangement joins TRBV10-1 to TRBJ1-2; TRBD1 aligns across 9 bases. This clonotype originated in a woman aged 40 to 49 in good health and CMV-seropositive. DNA for the CDR3: TGCGCCAGCAGTGCGGGACAGGGCTATGGCTACACCTTC. Translated: CASSAGQGYGYTF.